Shown below are 6 T cell receptor beta chains from a single sample sequenced in a study of cytomegalovirus exposure and HLA in healthy donors. Primers: 60 Vbeta forward and 13 Jbeta reverse. Assay: immunoSEQ multiplex PCR; the TCRdb copy retains only in-frame clones and omits some. The sample yields about 240,000 clones, about 85% seen once. Sequencing was done on a sample of PBMCs. The receptors derive from a girl aged 2 to 9 in good health and CMV-seronegative.

This chain joins TRBV4-1 and TRBJ2-7; D ambiguous. Germline values: CDR1 MGHRA, CDR2 YSYEKL. V shed 1 base and J shed 0 bases, with 10 bases lying between them. The CDR3 is 15 residues long. In nucleotides, the CDR3 is TGCGCCAGCAGCCAAGTGTTACAGAACTCCTACGAGCAGTACTTC. Amino acids: CASSQVLQNSYEQYF.

The V call is TRBV23-1, the J call TRBJ1-1, with D possibly being TRBD1 (6 bases). TRBV23-1 has ORF status, its function being uncertain. The CDR3 runs 15 residues. V lost 0 bases, J lost 5 bases, and 13 bases lay in between. The CDR3 DNA reads as TGCGCCAGCAGTCAATCGCCAGGGGCTCAGACTGAAGCTTTCTTT. Translating it yields CASSQSPGAQTEAFF.

The rearrangement uses TRBV11-2 and TRBJ2-1, with 7 bases that match TRBD2. CDR3 length equals 15 residues. Trimming took 0 bases from V and 8 from J; bases not matched to a gene: 7. Germline V gives CDR1 SGHAT, CDR2 FQNNGV. CDR3 in DNA: TGTGCCAGCAGCTTAGATCTGACAGCGGGGTATGAGCAGTTCTTC. Protein product: CASSLDLTAGYEQFF.

The V gene is TRBV4-1, the J gene TRBJ2-7; TRBD2 matches 7 bases. J gave up 4 bases and V 0 bases, and 3 bases lay outside the gene matches. CDR1 and CDR2 (germline): MGHRA, YSYEKL. The CDR3 consists of 14 residues. CDR3 protein: CASSQETLAYEQYF. The CDR3 bases are TGCGCCAGCAGCCAAGAGACACTAGCGTACGAGCAGTACTTC.

V gene TRBV13 combines with J gene TRBJ1-1; perhaps TRBD1 as D (6 bases). This CDR3 comprises 16 residues. In germline, CDR1 is PRHDT, CDR2 FYEKMQ (reference sequence). V dropped 4 bases and J dropped 1 base, with 16 bases sitting between them. DNA of the CDR3: TGTGCCAGCAGCTCTTACCAACAGGGATCGAACACTGAAGCTTTCTTT. Encoded protein: CASSSYQQGSNTEAFF.

The chain links TRBV2 to TRBJ1-5, with TRBD1 matching over 8 bases. CDR3 length: 16 residues. After removal of 7 bases from V and 7 bases from J, the junction contained 15 bases not matched to a gene. CDR1 and CDR2 from the germline V gene are SNHLY and FYNNEI. The CDR3 DNA sequence: TGTGCCAGCATACGCCTTGCTGGACAGGGCGTACAGCCCCAGCATTTT. As protein: CASIRLAGQGVQPQHF. Looking up the rest from reference TRBV2 and TRBJ1-5 gives the full variable domain: EPEVTQTPSHQVTQMGQEVILRCVPISNHLYFYWYRQILGQKVEFLVSFYNNEISEKSEIFDDQFSVERPDGSNFTLKIRSTKLEDSAMYFCASIRLAGQGVQPQHFGDGTRLSIL.